The T cell receptor (beta chain) described here comes from a study of siplizumab effects on memory and regulatory T cells. Overall study findings and caveats: Confirmation that proliferating Tregs from siplizumab cultures had suppressive function was not obtained.

Data came from immunoSEQ multiplex PCR; TCRdb stores just in-frame clones and leaves some out. The sample lists about 110,000 clones, roughly 94% occurring once. CDR3 length: 15 amino acids. V dropped 1 base and J dropped 2 bases, with 15 bases sitting between them. From germline, CDR1 is SQVTM and CDR2 ANQGSEA. This clone came up once. What it binds is unknown. The chain combines TRBV29-1 with TRBJ2-7, with D perhaps TRBD1 (6 bases). The clonotype originates from a human donor in good health. The sample consisted of Tregs sorted from blood. CDR3 sequence (DNA): TGCAGCGTTGAAGCCCTAACAGGGATTGCCTACGAGCAGTACTTC. This sequence encodes CSVEALTGIAYEQYF.